The 16 T cell receptor beta chains below were found in one sample sequenced in a study of response to subunit inactivated influenza vaccine. Using its own MiXCR run on the RT-PCR reads, TCRdb lists one record per CDR3 protein. The table records hundreds of thousands of distinct CDR3 sequences, about 14% of them present only once. This sample comprised PBMCs from blood, obtained 14 days before vaccination. The receptors stem from a man aged 50 to 59 who received an inactivated influenza vaccine.

This clonotype was seen a handful of times. The chain is built from TRBV7-6 and TRBJ2-1; D remains ambiguous. Trimming pared 3 bases from V and 4 bases from J, leaving 4 bases between. The CDR3 spans 12 residues. Germline CDR1 and CDR2: SGHVS and FNYEAQ. CDR3: CASSFNYNEQFF. DNA for the CDR3: TGTGCCAGCAGCTTTAATTACAATGAGCAGTTCTTC.

The chain carries TRBV7-6 and TRBJ2-5; D remains unclear. V lost 5 bases to trimming and J lost 7 bases, with 20 bases between them. CDR1 SGHVS and CDR2 FNYEAQ come from the germline V gene. The CDR3 has 15 amino acids. CDR3 in DNA: TGTGCCAGCAGCCCACTAAGGGCCGAGACGGGGACCCAGTACTTC. It codes for CASSPLRAETGTQYF.

This clonotype was seen many times. V usage is TRBV5-1 and J usage is TRBJ2-1; 11 bases match TRBD2. The trim removed 3 bases at V and 7 bases at J, leaving 6 bases unmatched. Germline loops: CDR1 SGHRS, CDR2 YFSETQ. The CDR3 is made up of 15 amino acids. The CDR3 here is CASSYTSGSGNEQFF. The DNA for the CDR3 is TGCGCCAGCAGCTATACTAGCGGGAGTGGGAATGAGCAGTTCTTC.

This clonotype was detected a few times. The chain is built from TRBV18 and TRBJ2-1, with D perhaps matching TRBD2 (5 bases). Per germline, CDR1 KGHSH and CDR2 LQKENI. V dropped 3 bases and J dropped 2 bases, with 8 bases sitting between them. The CDR3 length is 14 residues. The CDR3 DNA is TGTGCCAGCTCACCCATCGGGACCTACAATGAGCAGTTCTTC. This sequence encodes CASSPIGTYNEQFF. The whole variable domain, filled in from reference TRBV18 and TRBJ2-1, reads NAGVMQNPRHLVRRRGQEARLRCSPMKGHSHVYWYRQLPEEGLKFMVYLQKENIIDESGMPKERFSAEFPKEGPSILRIQQVVRGDSAAYFCASSPIGTYNEQFFGPGTRLTVL.

In its sample, this clonotype was seen a few times. The chain couples TRBV15 to TRBJ2-1; 11 bases agree with TRBD1. Trimming at V came to 5 bases and at J to 3 bases, leaving 3 bases not matched to a gene. This CDR3 is built from 15 residues. Germline V lookup: CDR1 LNHNV, CDR2 YYDKDF (reference sequence). The CDR3 is CATSRGTGGYNEQFF. The DNA for the CDR3 is TGTGCCACCAGCCGGGGGACAGGGGGCTACAATGAGCAGTTCTTC.

The sample holds a few counts of this clonotype. J is TRBJ2-1 and V is TRBV4-3; TRBD1 matches 9 bases. The junction had 1 base not matched to a gene; V was cut back by 2 bases and J by 2 bases. Per the germline V gene, CDR1 is LGHNA and CDR2 is YSLEER. The CDR3 sequence is 15 residues long. Written as DNA, the CDR3 is TGCGCCAGCAGCCAATGGACAGGGGCCTACAATGAGCAGTTCTTC. It specifies CASSQWTGAYNEQFF.

The CDR3 DNA reads TGTGCCAGCAGTTACTCATGGACTAGCGGGGCCGAGCAGTTCTTC. Translating it yields CASSYSWTSGAEQFF. The gene calls are TRBV6-5 and TRBJ2-1, with 12 positions matching TRBD2. The V segment lost 0 bases and the J segment 10 bases; nucleotides outside the gene matches: 4. CDR1 and CDR2 from the germline V gene are MNHEY and SVGAGI. The CDR3 totals 15 residues.

The chain recombines TRBV18 with TRBJ2-7; D is ambiguous. From germline, CDR1 is KGHSH and CDR2 LQKENI. This CDR3 spans 13 amino acids. V was trimmed by 1 base and J by 2 bases, leaving 6 bases between them. The CDR3 coding sequence is TGTGCCAGCTCACCACACACGACCTACGAGCAGTACTTC. Translating it yields CASSPHTTYEQYF.

J is TRBJ2-6 and V is TRBV30; D gene ambiguous. The V gene's germline CDR1 is GTSNPN and CDR2 SVGIG (reference sequence). V was trimmed by 2 bases and J by 0 bases, leaving 14 bases between them. CDR3 size: 17 residues. The CDR3 region has the DNA TGTGCCTGGAGTTCTTTCCGTCTATCCTCTGGGGCCAACGTCCTGACTTTC. Amino acid sequence: CAWSSFRLSSGANVLTF.

This clonotype was observed once. The genes are TRBV7-2 and TRBJ2-5, with a weak D call TRBD2 (6 bases). The V and J ends lost 1 base and 5 bases respectively, with 14 bases between them. The CDR3 covers 15 residues. Germline V gives CDR1 SGHTA, CDR2 FQGNSA. CDR3 nucleotide sequence: TGTGCCAGCAGCTTAGTGAGGGCGGGATGGGAGACCCAGTACTTC. Encoded protein: CASSLVRAGWETQYF.

Many counts were recorded for this clonotype. The chain uses TRBV29-1 and TRBJ1-1, with D tentatively TRBD1 (6 bases). Trimming removed 3 bases from V and 6 bases from J, with 11 bases in between. The CDR3 sequence is 12 residues long. The germline gives CDR1 SQVTM, CDR2 ANQGSEA. The CDR3: CSVDLGAAEAFF. The CDR3 DNA sequence: TGCAGCGTTGACCTGGGGGCCGCTGAAGCTTTCTTT. Complete variable domain (other parts from reference TRBV29-1 and TRBJ1-1): SAVISQKPSRDICQRGTSLTIQCQVDSQVTMMFWYRQQPGQSLTLIATANQGSEATYESGFVIDKFPISRPNLTFSTLTVSNMSPEDSSIYLCSVDLGAAEAFFGQGTRLTVV.

The chain is built from TRBV7-2 and TRBJ2-1, with TRBD2 matching over 9 bases. The junction had 2 bases not matched to a gene; V was cut back by 5 bases and J by 0 bases. This CDR3 has 15 residues. Germline assignment: CDR1 SGHTA and CDR2 FQGNSA. This CDR3 is CASSRGGASYNEQFF. The CDR3 DNA sequence: TGTGCCAGCAGCCGCGGGGGGGCCTCCTACAATGAGCAGTTCTTC.

The rearrangement uses TRBV20-1 and TRBJ2-3; weak D call: TRBD2 (6 bases). This CDR3 comprises 11 residues. V lost 6 bases, J lost 7 bases, and 11 bases lay in between. The germline CDR1 and CDR2 sequences are DFQATT and SNEGSKA (reference sequence). CDR3 DNA sequence: TGCAGTGCGCGGGACCTCAATACGCAGTATTTT. It encodes CSARDLNTQYF.

The chain joins TRBV12-3 or TRBV12-4 to TRBJ1-3; D is undetermined. The CDR3 runs to 15 residues. V lost 1 base and J 4 bases, leaving 11 bases between the germline ends. CDR3 in DNA: TGTGCCAGCAGTTTAGTGTCAGGCTTGGGAAACACCATATATTTT. Its protein product is CASSLVSGLGNTIYF.

The CDR3 sequence: CASRPGAGGRYGYTF. In DNA form, the CDR3 reads TGTGCCAGCAGACCCGGGGCAGGGGGTCGTTATGGCTACACCTTC. The chain has TRBV6-1 and TRBJ1-2; 7 bases line up with TRBD1. The CDR3 spans 15 residues. Unmatched junction bases numbered 12, after V lost 6 bases and J lost 5 bases. Germline V gives CDR1 MNHNS, CDR2 SASEGT.

This clonotype turned up a few times. The CDR3 coding sequence is TGCGCCAGCAGCGTTTCAACCGGGACTAGACAAGAGACCCAGTACTTC. Residues: CASSVSTGTRQETQYF. This chain joins TRBV5-1 and TRBJ2-5, with TRBD2 matching 8 bases. The trim removed 4 bases at V and 2 bases at J, leaving 10 bases unmatched. Germline CDR1 is SGHRS and CDR2 is YFSETQ. This CDR3 comprises 16 residues. The whole variable domain, remainder taken from reference TRBV5-1 and TRBJ2-5, is KAGVTQTPRYLIKTRGQQVTLSCSPISGHRSVSWYQQTPGQGLQFLFEYFSETQRNKGNFPGRFSGRQFSNSRSEMNVSTLELGDSALYLCASSVSTGTRQETQYFGPGTRLLVL.